This T cell receptor beta chain was profiled in a study of blood T cells in healthy people across ages. Study observations and caveats: Naive and antigen-experienced cells were not separated, limiting conclusive comparison.

The CDR3 has 15 amino acids. Trimming took off 2 bases at V and 5 bases at J, with 14 bases between the two ends. In germline, CDR1 is MRHNA, CDR2 SNTAGT. Regarding this clonotype: Its target is unknown.

Primers used in a second PCR of about 6 to 12 cycles were a sample-barcoded 5' primer and a J-beta primer mix. Per-sample output comprised a minimum of 2.5 million paired-end reads containing CDR3. Using its own MiXCR run on the 5' RACE reads, TCRdb lists one record per CDR3 protein. The sample has some 900,000 distinct CDR3 sequences, around 48% seen once. The sequencing sample was made of blood. J is TRBJ2-3 and V is TRBV6-4; D might be TRBD2 (6 bases). The sequence derives from a man aged 25 to 45 in good health. In DNA, the CDR3 is TGTGCCAGCAGTGACGCTGCTGGGGAGGTAGATACGCAGTATTTT. Encoded protein: CASSDAAGEVDTQYF.